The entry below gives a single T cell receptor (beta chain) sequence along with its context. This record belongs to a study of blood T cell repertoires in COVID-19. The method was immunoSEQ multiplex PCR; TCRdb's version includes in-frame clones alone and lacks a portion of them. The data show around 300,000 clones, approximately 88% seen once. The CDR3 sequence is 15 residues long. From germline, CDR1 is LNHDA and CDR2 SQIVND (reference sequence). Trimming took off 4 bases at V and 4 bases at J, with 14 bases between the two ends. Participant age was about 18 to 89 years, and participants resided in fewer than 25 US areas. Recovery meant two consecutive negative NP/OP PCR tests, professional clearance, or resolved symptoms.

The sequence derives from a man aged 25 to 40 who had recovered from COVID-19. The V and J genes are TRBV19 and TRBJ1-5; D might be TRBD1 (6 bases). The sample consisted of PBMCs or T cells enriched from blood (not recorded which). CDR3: CASSSPDTGNQPQHF. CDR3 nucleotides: TGTGCCAGTAGTAGCCCAGATACAGGGAATCAGCCCCAGCATTTT.